The next 22 T cell receptor beta chains were all read from a single sample in a study of shared clonotypes between healthy human individuals. TCRdb keeps only in-frame clones here, not all; method: immunoSEQ multiplex PCR. The profile covers about 2.4 million clones, with roughly 92% appearing a single time and about 0.13% taken by the ten largest. Material for sequencing was naive CD4+ T cells sorted from blood. Subset indicated: CD45RA+ positively selected. The origin of the receptors is a man aged 18 to 29 in good health.

This rearrangement joins TRBV6-5 to TRBJ2-1, with D possibly being TRBD1 (7 bases). Germline CDR1 and CDR2: MNHEY and SVGAGI. This CDR3 has 13 residues. The V gene lost 7 bases and the J gene lost 7 bases, with 14 bases spanning the gap. In DNA form, the CDR3 reads TGTGCCAGCAAGGTACAGGGGAGGAATGAGCAGTTCTTC. This translates into CASKVQGRNEQFF.

The chain links TRBV18 to TRBJ2-7, with 8 bases fitting TRBD1. The CDR3 length is 15 residues. Germline assignment: CDR1 KGHSH and CDR2 LQKENI. After removal of 0 bases from V and 4 bases from J, the junction contained 5 bases not matched to a gene. The CDR3 sequence is CASSPPRGQWYEQYF. The CDR3 region has the DNA TGTGCCAGCTCACCACCCAGGGGGCAATGGTACGAGCAGTACTTC.

This sequence joins TRBV5-1 and TRBJ1-4, with 8 nucleotides matching TRBD1. This CDR3 is built from 16 residues. V was clipped by 3 bases and J by 6 bases; unmatched bases: 10. Germline lookup yields CDR1 SGHRS and CDR2 YFSETQ. In nucleotides, the CDR3 is TGCGCCAGCAGCTGGGGAGGGACAGGCAGTCATGAAAAACTGTTTTTT. This translates into CASSWGGTGSHEKLFF.

This clone was seen just once. Other DNA sequences of this sample code for an identical CDR3. Written as DNA, the CDR3 is TGTGCCAGCAGCTTGGCCGGAATACATCAGCCCCAGCATTTT. This gives the protein CASSLAGIHQPQHF. This rearrangement joins TRBV5-6 to TRBJ1-5; D is unclear. From germline, CDR1 is SGHDT and CDR2 YYEEEE. Deletions cut 0 bases from V and 5 bases from J, with 9 bases between. The CDR3 contains 14 residues.

V and J are TRBV10-3 and TRBJ2-3, with TRBD1 matching over 9 bases. Germline CDR1 and CDR2: ENHRY and SYGVKD. CDR3 length: 16 amino acids. The V and J ends lost 5 bases and 4 bases, in that order; junction bases with no gene match: 10. The CDR3 is CAISSYGTGLSDTQYF. The CDR3 bases are TGTGCCATCAGTTCATACGGGACAGGGTTGTCAGATACGCAGTATTTT.

The chain combines TRBV5-5 with TRBJ1-6; 9 positions match TRBD1. With 2 bases clipped from V and 9 bases from J, the junction kept 9 bases outside the gene matches. Germline loops: CDR1 SGHKS, CDR2 YYEKEE (reference sequence). This CDR3 region has 16 residues. CDR3 coding DNA: TGTGCCAGCAGCTTCGCCCCGGGACAGGGCATTTCACCCCTCCACTTT. It encodes CASSFAPGQGISPLHF.

This sequence joins TRBV6-5 and TRBJ1-1; 8 bases agree with TRBD1. The trim removed 5 bases at V and 5 bases at J, leaving 4 bases unmatched. There are 13 residues in the CDR3. Germline V gene data show CDR1 as MNHEY and CDR2 as SVGAGI. Written as DNA, the CDR3 is TGTGCCAGCAGTACCGACAGGGGAACTGAAGCTTTCTTT. Translated, it gives CASSTDRGTEAFF.

The J gene is TRBJ1-5, the V gene TRBV19, with D possibly matching TRBD1 (5 bases). There are 14 residues in the CDR3. In germline, CDR1 is LNHDA, CDR2 SQIVND (reference sequence). V lost 5 bases and J 0 bases, leaving 8 bases between the germline ends. The CDR3 nucleotides are TGTGCCAGTAGTTGGGGCAATAGCAATCAGCCCCAGCATTTT. Translated, it gives CASSWGNSNQPQHF. Based on the CDR3 plus reference TRBV19 and TRBJ1-5, the full variable domain is DGGITQSPKYLFRKEGQNVTLSCEQNLNHDAMYWYRQDPGQGLRLIYYSQIVNDFQKGDIAEGYSVSREKKESFPLTVTSAQKNPTAFYLCASSWGNSNQPQHFGDGTRLSIL.

V and J are TRBV20-1 and TRBJ2-5, with D unresolved. CDR1 and CDR2 from the germline V gene are DFQATT and SNEGSKA (reference sequence). Trimming stripped 4 bases from V and 4 bases from J, with 7 bases between. The CDR3 has 11 amino acids. CDR3 region: CSATSTETQYF. CDR3 bases: TGCAGTGCTACCAGTACAGAGACCCAGTACTTC.

The sample holds one count of this clone. One junction end disagrees with the germline gene, perhaps due to a read error. CDR3 protein: CASTLSWEGAKPQHF. The CDR3 DNA sequence: TGTGCCAGCACTTTATCATGGGAGGGGGCTAAACCCCAGCATTTT. The gene calls are TRBV28 and TRBJ1-5; 7 bases are shared with TRBD1. Germline V gene lookup returns CDR1 MDHEN and CDR2 SYDVKM. This CDR3 is 15 amino acids long.

The chain couples TRBV19 to TRBJ2-2, with D tentatively TRBD1 or TRBD2 (5 bases each). Germline CDR1 is LNHDA and CDR2 is SQIVND (reference sequence). The CDR3 is 16 residues long. V gave up 7 bases and J gave up 1 base, with 16 bases separating them. This CDR3 reads CASTLQGRLNTGELFF. CDR3 DNA: TGTGCCAGTACCCTCCAGGGACGGTTGAACACCGGGGAGCTGTTTTTT.

The count of this clone is one. This sequence joins TRBV9 and TRBJ2-3, with TRBD1 matching over 7 bases. The CDR3 runs 18 residues. CDR1 and CDR2 (germline): SGDLS, YYNGEE. V trimming: 3 bases; J trimming: 3 bases; junction bases outside the gene matches: 16. CDR3 amino acids: CASSGNRGSPILTDTQYF. CDR3 bases: TGTGCCAGCAGCGGCAACAGGGGAAGTCCCATCCTAACAGATACGCAGTATTTT.

Comments on this clone: Additional DNA sequences in this sample encode the identical CDR3. The rearrangement uses TRBV28 and TRBJ1-1; no clear D. The CDR3 has 11 amino acids. Trimming pared 7 bases from V and 6 bases from J, leaving 9 bases between. CDR1 is MDHEN and CDR2 is SYDVKM in the germline V gene. CDR3 region: CASTRGAEAFF. In DNA, the CDR3 is TGTGCCAGCACCCGAGGCGCTGAAGCTTTCTTT.

This sequence joins TRBV2 and TRBJ2-3; 9 bases match TRBD1. CDR1 and CDR2 (germline): SNHLY, FYNNEI. V trimming: 5 bases; J trimming: 4 bases; junction bases outside the gene matches: 7. The CDR3 totals 15 residues. The CDR3 DNA sequence: TGTGCCAGCAGTTACCGGGACAGGGATTCAGATACGCAGTATTTT. Its protein is CASSYRDRDSDTQYF.

The chain uses TRBV10-3 and TRBJ1-1; 7 bases agree with TRBD1. V trimming: 3 bases; J trimming: 7 bases; junction bases outside the gene matches: 11. CDR3 length: 15 residues. The germline gives CDR1 ENHRY, CDR2 SYGVKD. CDR3: CAISDGGRGANEAFF. DNA for the CDR3: TGTGCCATCAGTGACGGAGGCAGGGGGGCAAATGAAGCTTTCTTT.

V gene TRBV7-9 combines with J gene TRBJ1-2; TRBD1 agrees at 9 bases. The V and J ends lost 1 base and 8 bases, in that order; junction bases with no gene match: 8. CDR1 and CDR2 from the germline V gene are SEHNR and FQNEAQ (reference sequence). The CDR3 spans 15 residues. CDR3 sequence: CASSLEGTGGRGYTF. CDR3 coding DNA: TGTGCCAGCAGCTTAGAAGGTACAGGGGGCAGAGGCTACACCTTC.

The V and J genes are TRBV7-8 and TRBJ1-1; D gene ambiguous. V was clipped by 5 bases and J by 5 bases, with 15 bases between them. CDR3 length equals 14 residues. Germline CDR1 is SGHVS and CDR2 is FQNEAQ. The CDR3 DNA reads as TGTGCCAGCAGCAGAGAATTAGGACGGACTGAAGCTTTCTTT. Translation: CASSRELGRTEAFF.

Here the CDR3 DNA reads TGCGCCAGCAGCCAAGAGGGGACGGTGGGGTATGGCTACACCTTC. Translating it yields CASSQEGTVGYGYTF. The V gene is TRBV4-3, the J gene TRBJ1-2; D perhaps matches TRBD1 (5 bases). The length of the CDR3 is 15 residues. CDR1 is LGHNA, CDR2 YSLEER, per germline. V was trimmed by 0 bases and J by 5 bases, leaving 13 bases between them.

In nucleotides, the CDR3 is TGTGCCAGCAGCTTAGAAGGATTTGAGGAGACCCAGTACTTC. This gives the protein CASSLEGFEETQYF. The chain is built from TRBV11-1 and TRBJ2-5; D gene ambiguous. CDR1 and CDR2 from the germline V gene are SGHAT and FQDESV (reference sequence). CDR3 size: 14 residues. With 1 base removed from V and 5 bases from J, the gap between germline ends came to 11 bases. Drawing the rest from reference TRBV11-1 and TRBJ2-5, the complete variable domain is EAEVAQSPRYKITEKSQAVAFWCDPISGHATLYWYRQILGQGPELLVQFQDESVVDDSQLPKDRFSAERLKGVDSTLKIQPAELGDSAMYLCASSLEGFEETQYFGPGTRLLVL.

The gene calls are TRBV14 and TRBJ2-1, with 8 bases identical to TRBD1. This CDR3 is built from 15 residues. Unmatched junction bases numbered 5, after V lost 0 bases and J lost 7 bases. Germline V CDR1 and CDR2: SGHDN, FVKESK. CDR3 coding DNA: TGTGCCAGCAGCCAAGACAGGGGGCTTAGGAATGAGCAGTTCTTC. Its translation: CASSQDRGLRNEQFF. Together with reference TRBV14 and TRBJ2-1, the CDR3 gives the full variable domain: EAGVTQFPSHSVIEKGQTVTLRCDPISGHDNLYWYRRVMGKEIKFLLHFVKESKQDESGMPNNRFLAERTGGTYSTLKVQPAELEDSGVYFCASSQDRGLRNEQFFGPGTRLTVL.

This clone was found once. The CDR3, as DNA: TGTGCCAGCGGCCCCCGGGGAGAGTTAAGCGGGGCCAACGTCCTGACTTTC. It encodes CASGPRGELSGANVLTF. The rearrangement links TRBV5-4 to TRBJ2-6; TRBD2 might be the D (5 bases). CDR3 length equals 17 residues. V was pared by 7 bases and J by 4 bases, with 21 bases between. Germline V CDR1 and CDR2: SGHNT, YYREEE (reference sequence).

The V and J genes are TRBV30 and TRBJ1-6; tentative D call: TRBD1 (5 bases). The ends were cut back, 4 bases at V and 7 bases at J, with 11 bases in the middle. Germline CDR1 is GTSNPN and CDR2 is SVGIG (reference sequence). This CDR3 is 13 amino acids long. The CDR3 here is CAWTLGGNSPLHF. The CDR3 DNA follows: TGTGCCTGGACCCTGGGGGGAAATTCACCCCTCCACTTT.